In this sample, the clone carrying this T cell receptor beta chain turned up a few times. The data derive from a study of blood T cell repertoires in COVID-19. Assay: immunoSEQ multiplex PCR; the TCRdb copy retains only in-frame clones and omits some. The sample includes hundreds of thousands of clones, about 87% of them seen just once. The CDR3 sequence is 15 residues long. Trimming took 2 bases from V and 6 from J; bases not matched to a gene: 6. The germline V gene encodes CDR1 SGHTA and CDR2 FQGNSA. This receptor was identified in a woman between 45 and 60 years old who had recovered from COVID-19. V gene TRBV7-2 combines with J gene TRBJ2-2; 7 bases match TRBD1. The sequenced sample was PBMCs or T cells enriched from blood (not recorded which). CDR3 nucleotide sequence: TGTGCCAGCAGCTTAAGGGAGACAGGGCCCGGGGAGCTGTTTTTT. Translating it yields CASSLRETGPGELFF.